This T cell receptor beta chain came from a study of blood T cell repertoires in COVID-19. Study summary: T cells, B-cell-depleted T cells, or PBMCs provided the cDNA or gDNA that served as material.

Germline V lookup: CDR1 SGDLS, CDR2 YYNGEE. The CDR3 is made up of 15 amino acids. V gave up 0 bases and J gave up 4 bases, with 13 bases separating them. Assay used: immunoSEQ multiplex PCR; TCRdb lists only in-frame clones, some missing. The sample contains roughly 200,000 clones, about 88% of which appear only once. The receptor comes from a man between 65 and 85 years old with acute or convalescent COVID-19. Specimen: peripheral blood. The chain uses TRBV9 and TRBJ2-5, with TRBD1 as a possible D gene (6 bases). The CDR3 protein is CASSVAAGARETQYF. The CDR3 DNA reads as TGTGCCAGCAGCGTAGCGGCAGGGGCAAGAGAGACCCAGTACTTC.